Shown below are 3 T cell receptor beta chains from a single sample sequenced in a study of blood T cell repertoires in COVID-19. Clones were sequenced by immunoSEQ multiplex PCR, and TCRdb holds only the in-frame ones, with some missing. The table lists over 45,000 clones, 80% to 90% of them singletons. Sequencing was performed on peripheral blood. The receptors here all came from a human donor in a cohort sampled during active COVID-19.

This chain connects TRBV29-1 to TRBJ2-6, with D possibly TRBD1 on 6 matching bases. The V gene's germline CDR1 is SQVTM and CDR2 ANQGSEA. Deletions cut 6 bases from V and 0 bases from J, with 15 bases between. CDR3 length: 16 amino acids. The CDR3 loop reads CSVLDRTNSGANVLTF. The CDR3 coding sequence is TGCAGCGTCCTAGACAGGACCAACTCTGGGGCCAACGTCCTGACTTTC. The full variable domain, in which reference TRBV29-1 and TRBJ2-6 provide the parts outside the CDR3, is SAVISQKPSRDICQRGTSLTIQCQVDSQVTMMFWYRQQPGQSLTLIATANQGSEATYESGFVIDKFPISRPNLTFSTLTVSNMSPEDSSIYLCSVLDRTNSGANVLTFGAGSRLTVL.

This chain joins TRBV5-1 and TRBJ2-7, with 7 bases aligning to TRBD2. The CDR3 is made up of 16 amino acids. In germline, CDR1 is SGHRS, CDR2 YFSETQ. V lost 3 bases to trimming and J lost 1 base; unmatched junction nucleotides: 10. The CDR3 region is CASSSGLPTPSYEQYF. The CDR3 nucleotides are TGCGCCAGCAGCTCGGGACTACCCACCCCATCCTACGAGCAGTACTTC.

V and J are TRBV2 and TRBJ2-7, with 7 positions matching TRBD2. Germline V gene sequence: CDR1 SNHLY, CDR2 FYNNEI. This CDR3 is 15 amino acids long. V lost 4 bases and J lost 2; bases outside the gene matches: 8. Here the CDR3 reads CASSGGGGITYEQYF. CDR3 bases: TGTGCCAGCAGTGGGGGCGGGGGAATCACCTACGAGCAGTACTTC.